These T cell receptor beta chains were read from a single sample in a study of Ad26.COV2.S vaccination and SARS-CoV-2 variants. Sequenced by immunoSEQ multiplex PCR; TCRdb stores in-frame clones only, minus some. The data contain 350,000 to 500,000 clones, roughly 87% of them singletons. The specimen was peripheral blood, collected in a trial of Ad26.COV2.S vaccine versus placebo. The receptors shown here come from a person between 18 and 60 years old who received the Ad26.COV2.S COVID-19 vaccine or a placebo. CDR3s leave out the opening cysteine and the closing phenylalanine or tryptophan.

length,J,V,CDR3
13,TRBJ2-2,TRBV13,ASRPRDSPSGELF
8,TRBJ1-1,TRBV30,AWFRVEAF
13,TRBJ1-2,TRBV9,ASSVDHTGGHGYT
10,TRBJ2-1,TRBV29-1,SVAFRAIEQF
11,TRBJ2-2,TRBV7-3,ASSPGGTGELF
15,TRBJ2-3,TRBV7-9,ASSSTGHSSSTDTQY
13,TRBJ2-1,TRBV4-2,ASSQDRVALARQF
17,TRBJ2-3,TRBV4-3,ASSRLGTTSDYSTDTQY
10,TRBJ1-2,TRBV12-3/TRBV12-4,ASSLGPYGYT
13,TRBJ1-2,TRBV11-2,ASSLNRGTFYGYT
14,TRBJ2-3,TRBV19,ASSGRLAGDLDTQY
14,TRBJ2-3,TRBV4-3,ASSQGVLGRAGTQY
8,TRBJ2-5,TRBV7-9,ASSWETQY
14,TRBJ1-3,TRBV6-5,ASSYSGIRGGNTIY
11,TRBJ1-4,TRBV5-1,ATARESNEKLF
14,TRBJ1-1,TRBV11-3,ASSSAGGPLDTEAF
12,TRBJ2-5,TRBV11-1,ASSSNSPAETQY
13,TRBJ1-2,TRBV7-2,ASRRQREISSGYT
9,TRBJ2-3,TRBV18,ATSSWDTQY
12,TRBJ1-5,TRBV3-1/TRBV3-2,ASSSGQGEQPQH
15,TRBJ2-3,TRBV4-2,ASSQVVGGRAEYTQY